The 5 T cell receptor beta chains in this list originate from one sample, sequenced in a study of patients and donors after allogeneic stem cell transplantation. TCRdb re-derived calls from the RT-PCR reads in MiXCR, one entry per CDR3 protein. Here the sample spans fewer than 25,000 distinct CDR3 sequences, around 28% being singletons. The sample consisted of blood, either unsorted or a sorted T cell fraction (not recorded which). The receptors come from a human donor who was either an allogeneic HSCT recipient or a stem cell or donor lymphocyte infusion donor (not recorded which). It is not recorded whose cells these are; they may come from a transplant donor.

This clonotype showed up many times. CDR3 DNA: TGCGCCAGCAGCCAAATCGACAGCACTGAAGCTTTCTTT. Its translation: CASSQIDSTEAFF. The chain carries TRBV5-1 and TRBJ1-1; possible D gene TRBD1, 5 bases. The CDR3 covers 13 residues. Trimming took off 4 bases at V and 4 bases at J, with 11 bases between the two ends. Germline CDR1 reads SGHRS; CDR2 reads YFSETQ.

This chain joins TRBV24-1 and TRBJ2-3; D unclear. The germline CDR1 and CDR2 sequences are KGHDR and SFDVKD. The ends were cut back, 8 bases at V and 2 bases at J, with 7 bases in the middle. CDR3 size: 12 residues. The CDR3 is CATTSNTDTQYF. The CDR3 DNA reads TGTGCCACCACTTCCAACACAGATACGCAGTATTTT.

This chain uses TRBV7-9 with TRBJ1-4; D remains ambiguous. Germline CDR1 SEHNR, CDR2 FQNEAQ (reference sequence). The germline V and J ends were trimmed by 0 bases and 4 bases, with 12 bases remaining between them. This CDR3 comprises 16 residues. The CDR3 reads CASSLAQTDYNEKLFF. The CDR3 DNA is TGTGCCAGCAGCTTAGCCCAGACGGACTATAATGAAAAACTGTTTTTT.

The chain employs TRBV7-2 and TRBJ1-6; TRBD1 matches 7 bases. CDR3 length: 14 amino acids. The J segment lost 7 bases and the V segment lost 5 bases, leaving 5 bases of the junction unmatched. From germline, CDR1 is SGHTA and CDR2 FQGNSA. This CDR3 reads CASSLRDRNSPLHF. The CDR3 region has the DNA TGTGCCAGCAGCCTCCGGGACAGAAATTCACCCCTCCACTTT.

The chain employs TRBV10-3 and TRBJ1-2, with 8 bases matching TRBD1. This CDR3 is 14 amino acids long. J gave up 2 bases and V 3 bases, and 2 bases lay outside the gene matches. Per germline, CDR1 ENHRY and CDR2 SYGVKD. CDR3 DNA sequence: TGTGCCATCAGTGATAGGACAGGGAACTATGGCTACACCTTC. As protein: CAISDRTGNYGYTF.